The 5 T cell receptor beta chains reported below all come from one sample, sequenced in a study of T cells in localized non-small cell lung cancer. Sequenced by immunoSEQ multiplex PCR; TCRdb stores in-frame clones only, minus some. The sample has tens of thousands of clones; around 80% are singletons. This specimen consisted of peripheral blood, obtained before any cancer treatment. All receptors derive from a male donor at least 60 years old with stage III squamous cell lung carcinoma.

The V gene is TRBV19, the J gene TRBJ1-2; 7 bases agree with TRBD1. The V segment lost 7 bases and the J segment 4 bases; nucleotides outside the gene matches: 12. Looked up from germline, CDR1 is LNHDA and CDR2 is SQIVND (reference sequence). This CDR3 region has 15 residues. The CDR3 here is CASTKGDRSLYGYTF. CDR3 sequence (DNA): TGTGCCAGTACAAAAGGGGACAGATCCCTCTATGGCTACACCTTC. Full variable domain (missing parts from reference TRBV19 and TRBJ1-2): DGGITQSPKYLFRKEGQNVTLSCEQNLNHDAMYWYRQDPGQGLRLIYYSQIVNDFQKGDIAEGYSVSREKKESFPLTVTSAQKNPTAFYLCASTKGDRSLYGYTFGSGTRLTVV.

J is TRBJ1-4 and V is TRBV11-2; D ambiguous. Trimming cost V 1 base and J 0 bases, with 6 bases left between them. The length of the CDR3 is 15 residues. Germline V gives CDR1 SGHAT, CDR2 FQNNGV. This chain's CDR3 is CASSLAQSTNEKLFF. CDR3 DNA sequence: TGTGCCAGCAGCTTAGCTCAGTCAACTAATGAAAAACTGTTTTTT.

The chain combines TRBV5-1 with TRBJ2-6; weak D call: TRBD1 (7 bases). Trimming shortened V by 5 bases and J by 4 bases, and 13 bases separated the two germline ends. The CDR3 has 15 residues. Germline V gives CDR1 SGHRS, CDR2 YFSETQ. Written as DNA, the CDR3 is TGCGCCAGCAGGCGCGGGACAGTAGGGGCCAACGTCCTGACTTTC. Translation: CASRRGTVGANVLTF.

This clone was detected only a few times. The chain has TRBV29-1 and TRBJ2-7; D tentatively reads TRBD1 or TRBD2 (5 bases each). This CDR3 has 13 amino acids. CDR1 is SQVTM and CDR2 is ANQGSEA in the germline V gene. Trimming took 6 bases from V and 2 from J, leaving 14 bases between them. Here the CDR3 DNA reads TGCAGCGTGGGGACGCGCGTCCCCTACGAGCAGTACTTC. It codes for CSVGTRVPYEQYF.

V usage is TRBV7-2 and J usage is TRBJ2-2; 9 positions match TRBD1. The CDR3 length is 15 residues. Germline assignment: CDR1 SGHTA and CDR2 FQGNSA. V was pared by 5 bases and J by 2 bases, with 3 bases of the junction left unmatched. The CDR3 spells CASSRDRANTGELFF. CDR3 nucleotide sequence: TGTGCCAGCAGCCGGGACAGGGCTAACACCGGGGAGCTGTTTTTT. The full variable domain, with the rest looked up from reference TRBV7-2 and TRBJ2-2, is GAGVSQSPSNKVTEKGKDVELRCDPISGHTALYWYRQSLGQGLEFLIYFQGNSAPDKSGLPSDRFSAERTGGSVSTLTIQRTQQEDSAVYLCASSRDRANTGELFFGEGSRLTVL.